This T cell receptor beta chain was retrieved from a study of breast tumors, draining lymph nodes, adjacent tissues. The CDR3 has 14 residues. The ends were cut back, 5 bases at V and 0 bases at J, with 8 bases in the middle. In TCRdb, the multiplex PCR reads were re-called with MiXCR into one record per CDR3 protein. The sample lists 130,000 or so distinct CDR3 sequences; less than 35% were seen once. This clonotype was picked up many times. The lymph nodes were axillary draining lymph nodes from breast cancer patients. The V gene is TRBV12-3 or TRBV12-4, the J gene TRBJ1-5; D possibly corresponds to TRBD1 (5 bases). The sample consisted of axillary lymph node tissue. This TCR derives from a female donor with breast cancer. Some clones in this sample may be carry-over from other donors' samples. This chain's CDR3 is CASSKTASNQPQHF. The DNA of the CDR3 is TGTGCCAGCAGTAAGACAGCTAGCAATCAGCCCCAGCATTTT.